A single sample is the source of the 32 T cell receptor beta chains below, sequenced in a study of T-cell memory formation after mild COVID-19. TCRdb reprocessed the 5' RACE reads with MiXCR, giving one entry per CDR3 protein. The sample lists 10,000 to 15,000 distinct CDR3 sequences; roughly 15% were seen once. Sample: PBMCs or a T cell subset sorted from them (not recorded which). The receptors were gathered from a man aged 18 to 30 who had mild COVID-19 (a few samples of this study predate the infection). Cell type and time point are not known.

This sequence joins TRBV6-2 or TRBV6-3 and TRBJ1-2, with D unclear. CDR3 length: 16 amino acids. Germline V gene sequence: CDR1 MNHEY, CDR2 SVGEGT. V was cut by 2 bases and J by 5 bases, with 18 bases left in between. The DNA of the CDR3 is TGTGCCAGCAGTTACAGATTGGACCTGCGGGCGTATGGCTACACCTTC. Translated: CASSYRLDLRAYGYTF.

A few counts support this clonotype. This chain joins TRBV12-5 and TRBJ2-2; TRBD2 is a possible D gene (5 bases). Trimming cost V 3 bases and J 2 bases, with 16 bases left between them. CDR3 length: 17 residues. CDR1 LGHNT and CDR2 FRNRAP come from the germline V gene. The CDR3 coding sequence is TGTGCTAGTGGTTTCCTCGTACGGAGGAACAACACCGGGGAGCTGTTTTTT. It is translated as CASGFLVRRNNTGELFF.

This chain links TRBV14 with TRBJ2-1, with 8 positions matching TRBD2. In germline, CDR1 is SGHDN, CDR2 FVKESK. The CDR3 has 18 residues. The V segment lost 0 bases and the J segment 0 bases; nucleotides outside the gene matches: 7. The CDR3 region has the DNA TGTGCCAGCAGCCAAGATGGATTAGCGGGGTTCTCCTACAATGAGCAGTTCTTC. It is translated as CASSQDGLAGFSYNEQFF.

This clonotype was observed many times. The chain has TRBV7-9 and TRBJ2-2; the D is unclear. This CDR3 has 14 amino acids. Trimming removed 5 bases at V and 4 bases at J, with 11 bases between. Germline-derived CDR1 and CDR2 are SEHNR and FQNEAQ (reference sequence). CDR3 amino acids: CASSPIYGTGELFF. The CDR3 DNA follows: TGTGCCAGCAGCCCGATATACGGCACCGGGGAGCTGTTTTTT.

A note on this clonotype: A much larger clone differs by one base, so this may be a read error. J is TRBJ2-1 and V is TRBV6-6; D may be TRBD1 or TRBD2 (6 bases each). This CDR3 spans 16 amino acids. Germline lookup yields CDR1 MNHNY and CDR2 SVGAGI (reference sequence). CDR3 in amino acids: CASSYSNPGAANEQLF. The CDR3 region has the DNA TGTGCCAGCAGTTACTCGAATCCGGGGGCCGCCAATGAGCAGCTCTTC.

This clonotype was observed at least ten times. The chain joins TRBV5-1 to TRBJ2-3; 8 bases align to TRBD2. The CDR3 extends over 17 amino acids. Germline assignment: CDR1 SGHRS and CDR2 YFSETQ. The junction had 8 bases not matched to a gene; V was cut back by 0 bases and J by 2 bases. The CDR3 bases are TGCGCCAGCAGCTTGGCCAGACGGGGGGGCCTCACAGATACGCAGTATTTT. Translation: CASSLARRGGLTDTQYF.

This clonotype occurred many times. This chain uses TRBV7-2 with TRBJ1-6; TRBD1 is a possible D gene (6 bases). This CDR3 is built from 16 residues. Germline CDR1 is SGHTA and CDR2 is FQGNSA. The germline V and J ends were trimmed by 1 base and 3 bases, with 10 bases remaining between them. The CDR3 coding sequence is TGTGCCAGCAGCTTAGTGGGGGGCCTCTATAATTCACCCCTCCACTTT. Its protein is CASSLVGGLYNSPLHF.

This clonotype turned up a few times. The rearrangement joins TRBV7-2 to TRBJ2-1; 10 bases align to TRBD2. Unmatched junction bases numbered 8, after V lost 3 bases and J lost 0 bases. The CDR3 spans 18 residues. Germline CDR1 reads SGHTA; CDR2 reads FQGNSA. CDR3 in amino acids: CASSFDSGGISSYNEQFF. For the CDR3, the DNA is TGTGCCAGCAGCTTTGATAGCGGGGGGATCAGCTCCTACAATGAGCAGTTCTTC.

The chain carries TRBV7-3 and TRBJ2-3; D is undetermined. V lost 2 bases, J lost 8 bases, and 17 bases lay in between. This CDR3 is 15 amino acids long. The germline CDR1 and CDR2 sequences are SGHTA and FQGTGA. For the CDR3, the DNA is TGTGCCAGCAGCTTATACGGTAGCCCTGGCGGTACGCAGTATTTT. This encodes CASSLYGSPGGTQYF.

This clonotype has a count of ten or more. The rearrangement uses TRBV7-2 and TRBJ2-7; a weak D match, TRBD1 (5 bases). The CDR3 has 14 amino acids. Germline CDR1 and CDR2: SGHTA and FQGNSA. Trimming cost V 2 bases and J 7 bases, with 15 bases left between them. The CDR3 DNA reads as TGTGCCAGCAGCTTAAAGGGGCCCCTATTTGAGCAGTACTTC. Amino acid sequence: CASSLKGPLFEQYF.

This clonotype was seen only a few times. V and J are TRBV19 and TRBJ1-1; D gene uncertain. Germline CDR1 and CDR2: LNHDA and SQIVND (reference sequence). The V end lost 7 bases, the J end lost 1 base, and 22 bases lay between the germline ends. The CDR3 runs to 17 residues. The CDR3 here is CASIRSGERRQNTEAFF. The CDR3 region has the DNA TGTGCCAGTATCCGAAGCGGGGAAAGGAGGCAGAACACTGAAGCTTTCTTT.

This clonotype showed up many times. V gene TRBV4-1 combines with J gene TRBJ2-4, with 15 bases identical to TRBD2. The germline V gene encodes CDR1 MGHRA and CDR2 YSYEKL. This CDR3 contains 17 residues. V shed 1 base and J 4 bases; nucleotides not matched to a gene: 2. The CDR3 loop reads CASSQVGTSGGKNIQYF. The CDR3 DNA reads as TGCGCCAGCAGCCAAGTCGGGACTAGCGGGGGGAAAAACATTCAGTACTTC.

This clonotype is large in the sample. The V and J genes are TRBV5-6 and TRBJ1-4; 9 nucleotides match TRBD1. V was clipped by 1 base and J by 2 bases; unmatched bases: 12. Per germline, CDR1 SGHDT and CDR2 YYEEEE. The CDR3 length is 19 residues. The CDR3, as DNA: TGTGCCAGCAGCTTGCAAGGACAGGGGCTCTTCGGCACTAATGAAAAACTGTTTTTT. Translated: CASSLQGQGLFGTNEKLFF.

This clonotype has more than one count but fewer than ten. The CDR3 spells CASSQEQGRGDTEAFF. CDR3 nucleotides: TGCGCCAGCAGCCAAGAGCAGGGCCGAGGGGACACTGAAGCTTTCTTT. The chain employs TRBV4-3 and TRBJ1-1; D possibly corresponds to TRBD1 (5 bases). V lost 0 bases, J lost 3 bases, and 14 bases lay in between. Per the germline V gene, CDR1 is LGHNA and CDR2 is YSLEER. The CDR3 contains 16 residues.

This clonotype was picked up many times. This chain connects TRBV6-2 or TRBV6-3 to TRBJ2-7; D gene ambiguous. The length of the CDR3 is 12 residues. CDR1 is MNHEY, CDR2 SVGEGT, per germline. V lost 6 bases and J 2 bases, leaving 8 bases between the germline ends. The CDR3: CASSRSAYEQYF. The CDR3 DNA is TGTGCCAGCAGCAGGAGCGCCTACGAGCAGTACTTC.

This clonotype has only one observation. This chain connects TRBV7-8 to TRBJ1-5, with unresolved D. This CDR3 contains 13 residues. The ends were cut back, 5 bases at V and 1 base at J, with 6 bases in the middle. Germline V gene lookup returns CDR1 SGHVS and CDR2 FQNEAQ. CDR3 loop: CASSIRSNQPQHF. In nucleotides, the CDR3 is TGTGCCAGCAGCATCCGAAGCAATCAGCCCCAGCATTTT.

This clonotype was seen only a few times. V usage is TRBV5-1 and J usage is TRBJ2-5; maybe TRBD1 (8 bases). Deletions cut 4 bases from V and 5 bases from J, with 15 bases between. The CDR3 runs to 14 residues. Germline CDR1 SGHRS, CDR2 YFSETQ. CDR3 DNA sequence: TGCGCCAGCAGCCGACAGGGGCGGGAGGAGACCCAGTACTTC. It specifies CASSRQGREETQYF.

The sample holds many counts of this clonotype. CDR3 nucleotide sequence: TGTGCCAGCAGTTACATCGGTAGCGAGCAGTACGTC. Its protein product is CASSYIGSEQYV. V and J are TRBV6-2 or TRBV6-3 and TRBJ2-7; D not certain. V lost 2 bases and J lost 6, with 8 bases in between. Per germline, CDR1 MNHEY and CDR2 SVGEGT. The CDR3 loop spans 12 amino acids.

J is TRBJ2-1 and V is TRBV7-9; 7 nucleotides match TRBD1. V dropped 5 bases and J dropped 4; count of bases not matched to a gene: 8. CDR1 and CDR2 (germline): SEHNR, FQNEAQ (reference sequence). The CDR3 length is 15 residues. The CDR3, as DNA: TGTGCCAGCAGCCCCGCCGGGACAGTGTACAATGAGCAGTTCTTC. It encodes CASSPAGTVYNEQFF.

This clonotype was observed at least ten times. The V and J genes are TRBV27 and TRBJ2-7; 7 bases are shared with TRBD2. J was trimmed by 2 bases and V by 8 bases; bases with no gene match: 12. There are 15 residues in the CDR3. CDR1 and CDR2 from the germline V gene are MNHEY and SMNVEV (reference sequence). CDR3 loop: CASSAGPAGTYEQYV. The CDR3 coding sequence is TGTGCCAGCTCGGCCGGGCCAGCGGGAACCTACGAGCAGTACGTC.

This clonotype was seen at least ten times. The rearrangement links TRBV10-3 to TRBJ1-2; D not resolved. The CDR3 is made up of 15 amino acids. CDR1 is ENHRY, CDR2 SYGVKD, per germline. V was shortened by 7 bases and J by 2 bases, with 17 bases between the two germline ends. CDR3 in amino acids: CAITSAGPSNYGYTF. The CDR3 nucleotides read TGTGCCATCACGTCGGCAGGACCTTCGAACTATGGCTACACCTTC.

The sample holds a few counts of this clonotype. The CDR3 coding sequence is TGTGCCAGCTCATGGGCTTACGAGCAGTACTTC. Translating it yields CASSWAYEQYF. This rearrangement joins TRBV7-2 to TRBJ2-7, with D unclear. V was pared by 8 bases and J by 4 bases, with 9 bases between. Germline V CDR1 and CDR2: SGHTA, FQGNSA. This CDR3 has 11 residues.

There are a few counts of this clonotype. The chain combines TRBV12-3 or TRBV12-4 with TRBJ1-2; D is unclear. This CDR3 is built from 12 residues. Trimming took 8 bases from V and 5 from J, leaving 12 bases between them. The chain's CDR3 is CASRHLGYGYTF. CDR3 nucleotide sequence: TGTGCCAGCCGTCACCTAGGGTATGGCTACACCTTC.

This clonotype occurred many times. This rearrangement joins TRBV5-1 to TRBJ1-1, with 9 bases fitting TRBD1. The CDR3 is made up of 17 amino acids. CDR1 and CDR2 from the germline V gene are SGHRS and YFSETQ. Trimming removed 2 bases from V and 0 bases from J; junction bases left unmatched: 8. CDR3 loop: CASSFLQGATMNTEAFF. The CDR3 region has the DNA TGCGCCAGCAGCTTCTTACAGGGGGCGACTATGAACACTGAAGCTTTCTTT.

This clonotype was observed at least ten times. The J gene is TRBJ2-1, the V gene TRBV3-1; D is possibly TRBD1 or TRBD2 (5 bases each). Between the trimmed V and J ends, which lost 1 base and 2 bases, there was a span of 12 bases. The CDR3 totals 16 residues. The germline V gene encodes CDR1 LGHDT and CDR2 YNNKEL (reference sequence). The CDR3 nucleotides are TGTGCCAGCAGCCAAGTTCAACGGGGCGCCTACAATGAGCAGTTCTTC. Its protein is CASSQVQRGAYNEQFF.

This clonotype was seen ten or more times. The chain carries TRBV7-2 and TRBJ2-4; D unclear. Trimming took 1 base from V and 6 from J, leaving 4 bases between them. In germline, CDR1 is SGHTA, CDR2 FQGNSA. The CDR3 is 12 amino acids. DNA for the CDR3: TGTGCCAGCAGCTTAGACAGAAACATTCAGTACTTC. It is translated as CASSLDRNIQYF.

This clonotype was counted a few times. The CDR3 DNA sequence: TGTGCCAGCAGCTTAAGCGCCACCCCCCTCGAGCAGTACTTC. Protein product: CASSLSATPLEQYF. The chain recombines TRBV7-9 with TRBJ2-7, with D uncertain. Germline CDR1 and CDR2: SEHNR and FQNEAQ (reference sequence). V lost 2 bases, J lost 6 bases, and 14 bases lay in between. CDR3 length equals 14 residues.

The gene calls are TRBV6-1 and TRBJ1-1; D is perhaps TRBD1 (6 bases). With 7 bases removed from V and 7 bases from J, the gap between germline ends came to 19 bases. CDR3 length: 14 amino acids. Germline V gives CDR1 MNHNS, CDR2 SASEGT. CDR3 bases: TGTGCCAGCACCGAAACCACAGGGAGAGGTGAAGCTTTCTTT. Amino acids: CASTETTGRGEAFF.

This clonotype was found many times. The chain uses TRBV4-1 and TRBJ2-2; D is unresolved. CDR1 and CDR2 from the germline V gene are MGHRA and YSYEKL. The V gene lost 1 base and the J gene lost 2 bases, with 14 bases spanning the gap. The CDR3 extends over 17 amino acids. This chain's CDR3 is CASSQADFPSNTGELFF. The CDR3 DNA follows: TGCGCCAGCAGCCAAGCTGACTTTCCTAGTAACACCGGGGAGCTGTTTTTT.

This clonotype came up many times. This sequence joins TRBV7-2 and TRBJ2-1, with TRBD2 identical over 9 bases. J lost 6 bases, V lost 4 bases, and 10 bases had no gene match. The germline CDR1 and CDR2 sequences are SGHTA and FQGNSA. CDR3 length: 16 amino acids. The DNA for the CDR3 is TGTGCCAGCAGCTCAGGCAGCGGGGGGCCCCTCAATGAGCAGTTCTTC. This encodes CASSSGSGGPLNEQFF.

This clonotype was seen many times. The CDR3 here is CASSYTVTGYGPFRTTDTQYF. Written as DNA, the CDR3 is TGTGCCAGCAGCTATACCGTCACAGGGTATGGCCCGTTCCGGACCACAGATACGCAGTATTTT. The chain joins TRBV5-5 to TRBJ2-3, with a possible D match to TRBD1 (6 bases). Trimming shortened V by 3 bases and J by 2 bases, and 31 bases separated the two germline ends. Germline CDR1 reads SGHKS; CDR2 reads YYEKEE (reference sequence). The CDR3 has 21 amino acids.

This CDR3 reads CSASGLTGELFF. In DNA form, the CDR3 reads TGCAGTGCTTCGGGACTTACCGGGGAGCTGTTTTTT. The chain uses TRBV20-1 and TRBJ2-2, with D perhaps matching TRBD2 (6 bases). CDR1 is DFQATT, CDR2 SNEGSKA, per germline (reference sequence). The CDR3 covers 12 residues. V shed 5 bases and J shed 5 bases, with 9 bases lying between them.